These T cell receptor beta chains were read from a single sample in a study of identical twins' blood T cells. TCRdb passed the 5' RACE reads through MiXCR, listing each CDR3 protein once. Of hundreds of thousands of distinct CDR3 sequences in the sample, 25% to 35% are singletons; the top ten hold 6.1%. Sequences were obtained from PBMCs. Receptor source: a woman aged 18-55 years in good health. Both conserved end residues are part of each CDR3. D genes are given only for firm matches. The size field is filled for only some rows; it gives once, few, many or a size class.

J gene: TRBJ1-6; clone size: few; D gene: -; V gene: TRBV19; CDR3 DNA: TGTGCCAGTAGTAACAGGGCCGATTCACCCCTCCACTTT; CDR3 protein: CASSNRADSPLHF
J gene: TRBJ1-1; clone size: -; D gene: -; V gene: TRBV9; CDR3 DNA: TGTGCCAGCAGCGTAGATGGGTCCACTGAAGCTTTCTTT; CDR3 protein: CASSVDGSTEAFF
J gene: TRBJ2-3; clone size: few; D gene: -; V gene: TRBV2; CDR3 DNA: TGTGCCAGCAGACAGGGAGGGAAGGCAGATACGCAGTATTTT; CDR3 protein: CASRQGGKADTQYF
J gene: TRBJ2-3; clone size: few; D gene: -; V gene: TRBV7-2; CDR3 DNA: TGTGCCAGCAGCTTTACCGGGTCCCTTCGAGATACGCAGTATTTT; CDR3 protein: CASSFTGSLRDTQYF
J gene: TRBJ1-1; clone size: few; D gene: -; V gene: TRBV5-1; CDR3 DNA: TGCGCCAGCAGCTTCTACTCTCCTTCAGGATCGTCCACTGAAGCTTTCTTT; CDR3 protein: CASSFYSPSGSSTEAFF
J gene: TRBJ1-1; clone size: many; D gene: TRBD1; V gene: TRBV9; CDR3 DNA: TGTGCCAGCAGCGTAGAGGGGGCCGGGAACACTGAAGCTTTCTTT; CDR3 protein: CASSVEGAGNTEAFF
J gene: TRBJ2-3; clone size: many; D gene: -; V gene: TRBV10-3; CDR3 DNA: TGTGCCATCAGAGGGGACGTGTTAGATACGCAGTATTTT; CDR3 protein: CAIRGDVLDTQYF
J gene: TRBJ1-1; clone size: few; D gene: -; V gene: TRBV9; CDR3 DNA: TGTGCCAGCAGCCCAAAGGACACTGAAGTTTTCTTT; CDR3 protein: CASSPKDTEVFF
J gene: TRBJ1-1; clone size: few; D gene: -; V gene: TRBV14; CDR3 DNA: TGTGCCAGCAGCCAATTCGGCTCTGAAGCTTTCTTT; CDR3 protein: CASSQFGSEAFF
J gene: TRBJ1-3; clone size: few; D gene: TRBD1; V gene: TRBV3-1; CDR3 DNA: TGTGCCAGCAGCCAAGAGGACAGGAGGGAAAACACCATATATTTT; CDR3 protein: CASSQEDRRENTIYF
J gene: TRBJ1-1; clone size: few; D gene: TRBD1; V gene: TRBV5-6; CDR3 DNA: TGTGCCAGCAGCAAAAGGGACAGGGTGTACACTGAAGCTTTCTTT; CDR3 protein: CASSKRDRVYTEAFF
J gene: TRBJ1-6; clone size: -; D gene: -; V gene: TRBV18; CDR3 DNA: TGTGCCAGCTCACACGGGGGGCAAAATTCACCCCTCCACTTT; CDR3 protein: CASSHGGQNSPLHF
J gene: TRBJ1-5; clone size: -; D gene: -; V gene: TRBV2; CDR3 DNA: TGTGCCAGCTCCCAAGGGACACCTTATAGCAATCAGCCCCAGCATTTT; CDR3 protein: CASSQGTPYSNQPQHF
J gene: TRBJ2-3; clone size: -; D gene: TRBD2; V gene: TRBV6-6; CDR3 DNA: TGTGCCAGCGGTTACGGGAGGGGTAGCACAGATACGCAGTATTTT; CDR3 protein: CASGYGRGSTDTQYF
J gene: TRBJ2-7; clone size: -; D gene: -; V gene: TRBV6-1; CDR3 DNA: TGTGCCAGCAGTTTGAACGGACCCTACGAGCAGTACTTC; CDR3 protein: CASSLNGPYEQYF
J gene: TRBJ1-2; clone size: -; D gene: -; V gene: TRBV7-9; CDR3 DNA: TGTGCCAGCAGCTTACCGTCTCTCTACATTGGGGATGGCTACACCTTC; CDR3 protein: CASSLPSLYIGDGYTF
J gene: TRBJ2-3; clone size: few; D gene: TRBD1; V gene: TRBV3-1; CDR3 DNA: TGTGCCAGCAGCCAAGGGTACAGGGGGCTAGATACGCAGTATTTT; CDR3 protein: CASSQGYRGLDTQYF
J gene: TRBJ2-7; clone size: -; D gene: -; V gene: TRBV10-3; CDR3 DNA: TGTGCCATCAGTGACCAAAGGGACGGGCGATATACCTACGAGCAGTACTTC; CDR3 protein: CAISDQRDGRYTYEQYF
J gene: TRBJ1-5; clone size: -; D gene: -; V gene: TRBV27; CDR3 DNA: TGTGCCAGCAGTTTATATTGGGGGAACCAGCCCCAGCATTTT; CDR3 protein: CASSLYWGNQPQHF
J gene: TRBJ2-2; clone size: -; D gene: -; V gene: TRBV12-3/TRBV12-4; CDR3 DNA: TGTGCCAGCAGTCTCACTAGCCGGAGAGGTACCGGGGAGCTGTTTTTT; CDR3 protein: CASSLTSRRGTGELFF
J gene: TRBJ2-3; clone size: -; D gene: -; V gene: TRBV5-1; CDR3 DNA: TGCGCCAGCAGCTCAAGGGACGGGGGCACAGATACGCAGTATTTT; CDR3 protein: CASSSRDGGTDTQYF
J gene: TRBJ2-3; clone size: -; D gene: TRBD1; V gene: TRBV11-2; CDR3 DNA: TGTGCCAGCGGGGGACAGGGGGAGGCAGATACGCAGTATTTT; CDR3 protein: CASGGQGEADTQYF
J gene: TRBJ2-1; clone size: few; D gene: -; V gene: TRBV6-5; CDR3 DNA: TGTGCCAGCAGTTCCAGAGCTAATGAGCAGTTCTTC; CDR3 protein: CASSSRANEQFF
J gene: TRBJ2-3; clone size: -; D gene: -; V gene: TRBV11-2; CDR3 DNA: TGTGCCAGCAGCCAAGGCACCTTCACAGATACGCAGTATTTT; CDR3 protein: CASSQGTFTDTQYF
J gene: TRBJ1-1; clone size: many; D gene: TRBD1; V gene: TRBV2; CDR3 DNA: TGTGCCAGCAGGTTCGGCCGGACAGGGGATTCGACTTTCTTT; CDR3 protein: CASRFGRTGDSTFF
J gene: TRBJ1-1; clone size: -; D gene: -; V gene: TRBV4-3; CDR3 DNA: TGCGCCAGCAGCCAGGAGGACCGGGGATACACTGAAGCTTTCTTT; CDR3 protein: CASSQEDRGYTEAFF
J gene: TRBJ1-5; clone size: -; D gene: -; V gene: TRBV20-1; CDR3 DNA: TGCAGTGCCTCGGACAGAGTAATCAATCAGCCCCAGCATTTT; CDR3 protein: CSASDRVINQPQHF
J gene: TRBJ1-1; clone size: -; D gene: -; V gene: TRBV10-3; CDR3 DNA: TGTGCCATGGCGGACGGCGCGAACACTGAAGCTTTCTTT; CDR3 protein: CAMADGANTEAFF
J gene: TRBJ2-5; clone size: few; D gene: -; V gene: TRBV18; CDR3 DNA: TGTGCCAGCTCACCATCCCAGTTCTCGGAGACCCAGTACTTC; CDR3 protein: CASSPSQFSETQYF
J gene: TRBJ1-2; clone size: -; D gene: TRBD1; V gene: TRBV7-8; CDR3 DNA: TGTGCCAGCAGCACTTCGACAGGGGCCAACTATGGCTACGCCTTC; CDR3 protein: CASSTSTGANYGYAF
J gene: TRBJ2-7; clone size: -; D gene: -; V gene: TRBV7-2; CDR3 DNA: TGTGCCAGCAGCGGCACGGGACTCGAGCAGTACTTC; CDR3 protein: CASSGTGLEQYF
J gene: TRBJ2-2; clone size: -; D gene: -; V gene: TRBV29-1; CDR3 DNA: TGCAGCGTAACCCCGAGGGGTTCGAACACCGGGGAGCTGTTTTTT; CDR3 protein: CSVTPRGSNTGELFF
J gene: TRBJ2-1; clone size: once; D gene: -; V gene: TRBV29-1; CDR3 DNA: TGCAGCGTTGAAGGAGGCGATACCCCACTCCGAGGGAGTGTTGGAGACAATGAGCAGTTCTTC; CDR3 protein: CSVEGGDTPLRGSVGDNEQFF
J gene: TRBJ1-1; clone size: many; D gene: TRBD1; V gene: TRBV28; CDR3 DNA: TGTGCCAGCACCATACAGGGGACGACTGAAGCTTTCTTT; CDR3 protein: CASTIQGTTEAFF
J gene: TRBJ1-2; clone size: few; D gene: -; V gene: TRBV29-1; CDR3 DNA: TGTAGCGTTTGCTGTGGCTACACCTTC; CDR3 protein: CSVCCGYTF
J gene: TRBJ2-3; clone size: few; D gene: -; V gene: TRBV2; CDR3 DNA: TGTGCCAGTACCAGTCCTTCTAGCACAGATACGCAGTATTTT; CDR3 protein: CASTSPSSTDTQYF
J gene: TRBJ1-1; clone size: few; D gene: -; V gene: TRBV5-1; CDR3 DNA: TGCGCCAGCAGCCGCGGCCTCGATATGAACACTGAAGCTTTCTTT; CDR3 protein: CASSRGLDMNTEAFF
J gene: TRBJ2-1; clone size: many; D gene: -; V gene: TRBV5-6; CDR3 DNA: TGTGCCAGCAGCTTAGTGCTAGCAGAGGAGCAGTTCTTC; CDR3 protein: CASSLVLAEEQFF
J gene: TRBJ1-5; clone size: many; D gene: -; V gene: TRBV2; CDR3 DNA: TGTGCCAGCAATGGAGACAATCAGCCCCAGCATTTT; CDR3 protein: CASNGDNQPQHF
J gene: TRBJ1-2; clone size: few; D gene: TRBD1; V gene: TRBV29-1; CDR3 DNA: TGCAGCTCAGGGACAGCTAACTATGGCTACACCTTC; CDR3 protein: CSSGTANYGYTF
J gene: TRBJ1-3; clone size: many; D gene: -; V gene: TRBV6-2/TRBV6-3; CDR3 DNA: TGTGCCAGCAGTTTCGAAGGAACTGGAAACACCATATATTTT; CDR3 protein: CASSFEGTGNTIYF
J gene: TRBJ2-2; clone size: -; D gene: -; V gene: TRBV6-5; CDR3 DNA: TGTGCCAGCAGTTACCTAGGACCCAACACCGGGGAGCTGTTTTTT; CDR3 protein: CASSYLGPNTGELFF
J gene: TRBJ2-5; clone size: once; D gene: TRBD2; V gene: TRBV5-1; CDR3 DNA: TGCGCCAGCAGCTTGGTCGGGACTAGAGAAGATACCCAGTACTTC; CDR3 protein: CASSLVGTREDTQYF
J gene: TRBJ2-5; clone size: few; D gene: TRBD2; V gene: TRBV20-1; CDR3 DNA: TGCAGTGCCCAGGGACTAGCGGGAGTAGAGACCCAGTACTTC; CDR3 protein: CSAQGLAGVETQYF
J gene: TRBJ2-1; clone size: -; D gene: -; V gene: TRBV25-1; CDR3 DNA: TGTGCCAGTGGCGATACTAGTAACCGAGACAATGAGCAGTTCTTC; CDR3 protein: CASGDTSNRDNEQFF
J gene: TRBJ2-1; clone size: few; D gene: -; V gene: TRBV12-3/TRBV12-4; CDR3 DNA: TGTGCCAGCAGTTTAAGCCGGCGCTCCTACAATGAGCAGTTCTTC; CDR3 protein: CASSLSRRSYNEQFF
J gene: TRBJ2-1; clone size: -; D gene: -; V gene: TRBV9; CDR3 DNA: TGTGCCAGCAGCGAAGGGGGGAATGAGCAGTTCTTC; CDR3 protein: CASSEGGNEQFF
J gene: TRBJ2-2; clone size: -; D gene: -; V gene: TRBV7-9; CDR3 DNA: TGTGCCAGCAGTTCCCTCCAGGGGAACACCGGGGAGCTGTTTTTT; CDR3 protein: CASSSLQGNTGELFF
J gene: TRBJ2-2; clone size: many; D gene: -; V gene: TRBV4-3; CDR3 DNA: TGCGCCAGCAGCCAAGATCCTAGGACGGGCACCGGGGAGCTGTTTTTT; CDR3 protein: CASSQDPRTGTGELFF
J gene: TRBJ1-4; clone size: few; D gene: -; V gene: TRBV10-3; CDR3 DNA: TGTGCCATCAATGAGGCGACAAGGGTCGGTGAAAAACTGTTTTTT; CDR3 protein: CAINEATRVGEKLFF